This TCR beta chain is from a study of shared clonotypes between healthy human individuals. J was trimmed by 9 bases and V by 3 bases; bases with no gene match: 22. The CDR3 is 19 residues long. Per germline, CDR1 SGHRS and CDR2 YFSETQ. On this clone: Antigen specificity is unknown.

Overall study findings and caveats: Non-shared clonotypes had lower generation probabilities than clonotypes shared by all four sorted-subset donors.

Repertoires were generated with immunoSEQ multiplex PCR, while TCRdb's copy carries only in-frame clones and drops some. The sample gives over 2 million clones, about 90% of which show up once; approximately 0.41% is in the top ten. The chain recombines TRBV5-1 with TRBJ2-1; the match to TRBD2 covers 9 bases. Material: naive CD4+ T cells from PBMCs. Subset defined: CD45RA+ positively selected. The receptor's source is a man aged 18 to 35 in good health. Some clones in this sample may be carry-over from other donors' samples. The CDR3 spells CASSSTGTAGGHKMGEQFF. The CDR3 coding sequence is TGCGCCAGCAGCTCGACTGGGACAGCGGGGGGACACAAGATGGGTGAGCAGTTCTTC.